This TCR beta chain stems from a study of blood T cell repertoires in COVID-19. As for the study in general: Samples taken during acute and convalescent COVID-19 were collected in the United States, Italy and Spain.

TCRdb's copy holds only in-frame clones and misses some; the assay was immunoSEQ multiplex PCR. This table has around 190,000 clones, approximately 84% appearing once. The CDR3 covers 14 residues. Germline CDR1 is SGHTA and CDR2 is FQGNSA. Trimming took 5 bases from V and 6 from J, leaving 16 bases between them. The TCR comes from a woman aged 30 to 39 who had recovered from COVID-19. The chain combines TRBV7-2 with TRBJ1-1, with TRBD1 as a possible D gene (6 bases). The sequenced material came from PBMCs or T cells enriched from blood (not recorded which). Here the CDR3 DNA reads TGTGCCAGCAGCCCATCAGGGGCTCCTCCTGAAGCTTTCTTT. Translated: CASSPSGAPPEAFF.